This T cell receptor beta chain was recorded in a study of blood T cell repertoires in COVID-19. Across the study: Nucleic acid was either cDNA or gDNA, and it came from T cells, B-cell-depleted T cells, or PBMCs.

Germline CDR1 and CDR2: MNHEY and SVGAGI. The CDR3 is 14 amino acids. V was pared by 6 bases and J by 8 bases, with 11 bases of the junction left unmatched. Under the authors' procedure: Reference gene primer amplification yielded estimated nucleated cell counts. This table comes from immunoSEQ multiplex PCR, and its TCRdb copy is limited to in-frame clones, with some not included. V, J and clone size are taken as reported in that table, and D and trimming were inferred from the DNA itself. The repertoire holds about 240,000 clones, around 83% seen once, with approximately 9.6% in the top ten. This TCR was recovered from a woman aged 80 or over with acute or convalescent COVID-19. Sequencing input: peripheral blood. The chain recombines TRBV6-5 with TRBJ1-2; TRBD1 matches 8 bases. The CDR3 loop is CASSEDRAALGYTF. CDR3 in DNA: TGTGCCAGCAGCGAGGACAGGGCGGCATTGGGCTACACCTTC.